These 23 T cell receptor beta chains originate from one sample sequenced in a study of sequential checkpoint blockade in melanoma. The repertoire was sequenced with immunoSEQ multiplex PCR; TCRdb's copy has only in-frame clones and lacks some. Of some 40,000 clones in the sample, roughly 88% were seen once. Treatment meaning: randomized to nivolumab then ipilimumab (arm A) or the reverse (arm B). The sample consisted of CD8+ T cells sorted from blood (inferred from file names), taken from a patient given nivolumab and ipilimumab in sequence. These receptors originate from a human donor with melanoma.

The gene calls are TRBV9 and TRBJ2-1, with 9 positions matching TRBD2. V gave up 4 bases and J gave up 5 bases; unmatched junction bases: 10. This CDR3 is built from 16 residues. CDR1 and CDR2 from the germline V gene are SGDLS and YYNGEE. The CDR3, as DNA: TGTGCCAGCAGCCCCCGACGCGGGGGGGCGGACAATGAGCAGTTCTTC. Protein sequence: CASSPRRGGADNEQFF.

Here the CDR3 reads CASSLSGYTEAFF. The CDR3 DNA sequence: TGTGCCAGCAGCTTAAGCGGCTACACTGAAGCTTTCTTT. The chain combines TRBV7-3 with TRBJ1-1; D not resolved. V was clipped by 1 base and J by 3 bases, with 6 bases between them. The length of the CDR3 is 13 residues. Germline CDR1 and CDR2: SGHTA and FQGTGA. Full variable domain (missing parts from reference TRBV7-3 and TRBJ1-1): GAGVSQTPSNKVTEKGKYVELRCDPISGHTALYWYRQSLGQGPEFLIYFQGTGAADDSGLPNDRFFAVRPEGSVSTLKIQRTERGDSAVYLCASSLSGYTEAFFGQGTRLTVV.

J is TRBJ2-3 and V is TRBV11-1; a possible D gene is TRBD2 (6 bases). CDR1 and CDR2 from the germline V gene are SGHAT and FQDESV (reference sequence). Trimming stripped 6 bases from V and 2 bases from J, with 18 bases between. This CDR3 has 16 amino acids. CDR3 DNA sequence: TGTGCCAGCAGTCCCCGGAGGGCGGGGCTCACAGATACGCAGTATTTT. This translates into CASSPRRAGLTDTQYF.

This chain links TRBV5-4 with TRBJ2-2; D might be TRBD1 (6 bases). Deletions cut 2 bases from V and 4 bases from J, with 9 bases between. Germline-derived CDR1 and CDR2 are SGHNT and YYREEE (reference sequence). CDR3 size: 14 residues. CDR3 coding DNA: TGTGCCAGCAGCTTTCAGGGGACCACCGGGGAGCTGTTTTTT. Its translation: CASSFQGTTGELFF.

The chain employs TRBV11-3 and TRBJ2-7, with 7 bases identical to TRBD1. Germline-derived CDR1 and CDR2 are SGHNT and YENEEA. This CDR3 is built from 13 residues. V was clipped by 8 bases and J by 1 base; unmatched bases: 5. CDR3 nucleotide sequence: TGTGCCAGCTCTGGACAGGTGTCCTACGAGCAGTACGTC. Its protein is CASSGQVSYEQYV.

This clone appeared a single time. A junction boundary mismatches the germline segment, possibly from a read error. J is TRBJ2-7 and V is TRBV7-2; 7 nucleotides agree with TRBD1. This CDR3 has 14 residues. CDR1 and CDR2 (germline): SGHTA, FQGNSA. The CDR3 bases are TGTGCCAGCAGCCACTCAAGGACAGGAGGCTTTGGGTCCTTC. This encodes CASSHSRTGGFGSF.

This clone has just a few counts. J is TRBJ1-2 and V is TRBV19; 7 nucleotides agree with TRBD1. CDR1 and CDR2 from the germline V gene are LNHDA and SQIVND (reference sequence). The trim removed 3 bases at V and 4 bases at J, leaving 2 bases unmatched. The CDR3 is 13 residues long. The CDR3 nucleotides are TGTGCCAGTAGTATGACAGGGCCCTATGGCTACACCTTC. It is translated as CASSMTGPYGYTF.

The chain employs TRBV11-2 and TRBJ2-7; 15 bases are shared with TRBD2. CDR3 length: 14 amino acids. CDR1 is SGHAT, CDR2 FQNNGV, per germline. V shed 8 bases and J 3 bases; nucleotides not matched to a gene: 2. The CDR3 spells CASGLAGGSYEQYF. For the CDR3, the DNA is TGTGCCAGCGGACTAGCGGGAGGGAGCTACGAGCAGTACTTC.

CDR3 residues: CASSLEGQLYSYEQYF. In DNA form, the CDR3 reads TGCGCCAGCAGCTTGGAGGGACAGTTGTACTCCTACGAGCAGTACTTC. The chain uses TRBV5-1 and TRBJ2-7; 7 bases align to TRBD1. The CDR3 covers 16 residues. Germline V CDR1 and CDR2: SGHRS, YFSETQ. The J segment lost 0 bases and the V segment lost 0 bases, leaving 6 bases of the junction unmatched.

This clone has only one observation. The V and J genes are TRBV28 and TRBJ1-1; D ambiguous. CDR1 is MDHEN, CDR2 SYDVKM, per germline. The CDR3 runs to 13 residues. Trimming stripped 3 bases from V and 4 bases from J, with 9 bases between. In nucleotides, the CDR3 is TGTGCCAGCAGTTTTTCGGGGTTCACTGAAGCTTTCTTT. Its protein is CASSFSGFTEAFF.

V usage is TRBV19 and J usage is TRBJ1-1; possible D gene TRBD1, 5 bases. Per germline, CDR1 LNHDA and CDR2 SQIVND (reference sequence). The CDR3 sequence is 12 residues long. Trimming removed 7 bases from V and 5 bases from J, with 11 bases in between. CDR3 sequence: CASTAGITEAFF. The CDR3 nucleotides read TGTGCCAGTACCGCAGGGATTACTGAAGCTTTCTTT.

The rearrangement joins TRBV7-9 to TRBJ2-7, with 7 positions matching TRBD2. Germline values: CDR1 SEHNR, CDR2 FQNEAQ (reference sequence). The CDR3 runs to 17 residues. The trim removed 1 base at V and 3 bases at J, leaving 12 bases unmatched. DNA of the CDR3: TGTGCCAGCAGCTTAGGAAGCGGGACCGTCTTAGGCTACGAGCAGTACTTC. Its protein product is CASSLGSGTVLGYEQYF. Full variable domain (outside the CDR3, taken from reference TRBV7-9 and TRBJ2-7): DTGVSQNPRHKITKRGQNVTFRCDPISEHNRLYWYRQTLGQGPEFLTYFQNEAQLEKSRLLSDRFSAERPKGSFSTLEIQRTEQGDSAMYLCASSLGSGTVLGYEQYFGPGTRLTVT.

The chain couples TRBV7-9 to TRBJ1-4; weak D call: TRBD1 (6 bases). Trimming removed 2 bases from V and 7 bases from J, with 23 bases in between. Germline values: CDR1 SEHNR, CDR2 FQNEAQ (reference sequence). The CDR3 extends over 18 amino acids. The DNA for the CDR3 is TGTGCCAGCAGCTTAATAGGCTGGGGGCGAATTGAAGGTGAAAAACTGTTTTTT. Its translation: CASSLIGWGRIEGEKLFF.

The V and J genes are TRBV4-1 and TRBJ1-2; 8 nucleotides agree with TRBD1. Germline V CDR1 and CDR2: MGHRA, YSYEKL. J lost 6 bases, V lost 4 bases, and 7 bases had no gene match. The length of the CDR3 is 14 residues. CDR3 in DNA: TGCGCCAGCAGCCCAGGACAGGGATTGGATGGCTACACCTTC. Protein: CASSPGQGLDGYTF.

This clone showed up just once. The chain is built from TRBV7-4 and TRBJ2-7, with D possibly being TRBD2 (5 bases). The germline CDR1 and CDR2 sequences are SGHVT and SQSDAQ. Trimming shortened V by 3 bases and J by 5 bases, and 14 bases separated the two germline ends. CDR3 size: 14 residues. CDR3 nucleotide sequence: TGTGCCAGCAGCTTCGGACGGGATATCGACGAGCAGTACGTC. Its protein product is CASSFGRDIDEQYV.

In its sample, this clone was seen once. This chain uses TRBV7-8 with TRBJ2-2; D ambiguous. Germline assignment: CDR1 SGHVS and CDR2 FQNEAQ. Deletions cut 4 bases from V and 8 bases from J, with 11 bases between. The CDR3 length is 13 residues. CDR3 amino acids: CASSSRARGELFF. The CDR3 DNA sequence: TGTGCCAGCAGCTCTAGAGCACGGGGGGAGCTGTTTTTT.

This rearrangement joins TRBV12-5 to TRBJ2-7; D unclear. Germline V gene lookup returns CDR1 LGHNT and CDR2 FRNRAP. The germline V and J ends were trimmed by 0 bases and 7 bases, with 4 bases remaining between them. CDR3 length equals 11 residues. CDR3 nucleotide sequence: TGTGCTAGTGGTTTGGTCGGGGAGCAGTACGTC. Encoded protein: CASGLVGEQYV.

The gene calls are TRBV7-9 and TRBJ2-1, with a weak D call TRBD2 (5 bases). V lost 1 base and J 7 bases, leaving 11 bases between the germline ends. The length of the CDR3 is 14 residues. The germline V gene has CDR1 SEHNR and CDR2 FQNEAQ (reference sequence). The CDR3, as DNA: TGTGCCAGCAGCTTAGTCTCTAGCAGGAATGAGCAGTTCTTC. Protein: CASSLVSSRNEQFF.

This clone appeared a single time. This chain links TRBV28 with TRBJ1-5; tentative D call: TRBD1 (5 bases). Trimming pared 6 bases from V and 15 bases from J, leaving 15 bases between. The germline gives CDR1 MDHEN, CDR2 SYDVKM. This CDR3 comprises 11 residues. CDR3 residues: CASSVTGTAHF. The CDR3 DNA sequence: TGTGCCAGCAGCGTTACAGGTACGGCGCATTTT.

The chain carries TRBV7-9 and TRBJ2-7, with D possibly TRBD1 on 7 matching bases. Germline V CDR1 and CDR2: SEHNR, FQNEAQ (reference sequence). The CDR3 has 15 amino acids. Deletions cut 4 bases from V and 2 bases from J, with 15 bases between. DNA of the CDR3: TGTGCCAGCAGCTCGGTAGGCAGGGGGGCCTACGAGCAGTACTTC. Its protein product is CASSSVGRGAYEQYF.

The chain links TRBV28 to TRBJ2-5, with 7 bases that match TRBD1. After removal of 5 bases from V and 5 bases from J, the junction contained 14 bases not matched to a gene. CDR3 size: 16 residues. Germline V gene lookup returns CDR1 MDHEN and CDR2 SYDVKM. CDR3 DNA: TGTGCCAGCAGTCCACGGGTAGGGGGCTTTGGCGAGACCCAGTACTTC. This encodes CASSPRVGGFGETQYF.

The CDR3 is CASSFQGAGGELFF. The CDR3 nucleotides read TGTGCCAGCAGTTTTCAGGGCGCAGGCGGGGAGCTGTTTTTT. The gene calls are TRBV27 and TRBJ2-2; D is perhaps TRBD1 (5 bases). This CDR3 has 14 amino acids. Looked up from germline, CDR1 is MNHEY and CDR2 is SMNVEV (reference sequence). The germline V and J ends were trimmed by 3 bases and 7 bases, with 12 bases remaining between them.

CDR3: CASGSSGFEQFF. The CDR3 nucleotides are TGTGCCAGCGGCTCATCGGGTTTTGAGCAGTTCTTC. This chain links TRBV7-3 with TRBJ2-1; no reliable D call. The CDR3 contains 12 residues. Germline V gives CDR1 SGHTA, CDR2 FQGTGA. V was trimmed by 8 bases and J by 9 bases, leaving 14 bases between them.